This TCR beta chain comes out of a study of T cells after yellow fever vaccination. About this clonotype itself: Its antigen is as yet unknown.

Study results and limitations: Weaker overall, the secondary response nonetheless peaked faster (day 5 versus 15). Researchers noted that a small share of clonotypes showed up in both CD4 and CD8 compartments. Repertoires obtained by FACS sorting could include abundant clonotypes that entered as contaminants from the bulk population.

TCRdb analysed the 5' RACE reads with MiXCR anew, one entry per CDR3 protein. This sample has 500,000 to 700,000 distinct CDR3 sequences, with around 21% found just once. Germline assignment: CDR1 SGHTA and CDR2 FQGNSA. The length of the CDR3 is 17 residues. V trimming: 0 bases; J trimming: 6 bases; junction bases outside the gene matches: 10. V and J are TRBV7-2 and TRBJ2-7; TRBD2 agrees at 11 bases. Sequencing used PBMCs, obtained 15 days after the yellow fever booster vaccination. This TCR was recovered from a man younger than 45 who received the YFV17D yellow fever vaccine. As DNA, the CDR3 is TGTGCCAGCAGCTTAGCCGTCCTGACTAGCGGGAATCTCGAGCAGTACTTC. Encoded protein: CASSLAVLTSGNLEQYF.